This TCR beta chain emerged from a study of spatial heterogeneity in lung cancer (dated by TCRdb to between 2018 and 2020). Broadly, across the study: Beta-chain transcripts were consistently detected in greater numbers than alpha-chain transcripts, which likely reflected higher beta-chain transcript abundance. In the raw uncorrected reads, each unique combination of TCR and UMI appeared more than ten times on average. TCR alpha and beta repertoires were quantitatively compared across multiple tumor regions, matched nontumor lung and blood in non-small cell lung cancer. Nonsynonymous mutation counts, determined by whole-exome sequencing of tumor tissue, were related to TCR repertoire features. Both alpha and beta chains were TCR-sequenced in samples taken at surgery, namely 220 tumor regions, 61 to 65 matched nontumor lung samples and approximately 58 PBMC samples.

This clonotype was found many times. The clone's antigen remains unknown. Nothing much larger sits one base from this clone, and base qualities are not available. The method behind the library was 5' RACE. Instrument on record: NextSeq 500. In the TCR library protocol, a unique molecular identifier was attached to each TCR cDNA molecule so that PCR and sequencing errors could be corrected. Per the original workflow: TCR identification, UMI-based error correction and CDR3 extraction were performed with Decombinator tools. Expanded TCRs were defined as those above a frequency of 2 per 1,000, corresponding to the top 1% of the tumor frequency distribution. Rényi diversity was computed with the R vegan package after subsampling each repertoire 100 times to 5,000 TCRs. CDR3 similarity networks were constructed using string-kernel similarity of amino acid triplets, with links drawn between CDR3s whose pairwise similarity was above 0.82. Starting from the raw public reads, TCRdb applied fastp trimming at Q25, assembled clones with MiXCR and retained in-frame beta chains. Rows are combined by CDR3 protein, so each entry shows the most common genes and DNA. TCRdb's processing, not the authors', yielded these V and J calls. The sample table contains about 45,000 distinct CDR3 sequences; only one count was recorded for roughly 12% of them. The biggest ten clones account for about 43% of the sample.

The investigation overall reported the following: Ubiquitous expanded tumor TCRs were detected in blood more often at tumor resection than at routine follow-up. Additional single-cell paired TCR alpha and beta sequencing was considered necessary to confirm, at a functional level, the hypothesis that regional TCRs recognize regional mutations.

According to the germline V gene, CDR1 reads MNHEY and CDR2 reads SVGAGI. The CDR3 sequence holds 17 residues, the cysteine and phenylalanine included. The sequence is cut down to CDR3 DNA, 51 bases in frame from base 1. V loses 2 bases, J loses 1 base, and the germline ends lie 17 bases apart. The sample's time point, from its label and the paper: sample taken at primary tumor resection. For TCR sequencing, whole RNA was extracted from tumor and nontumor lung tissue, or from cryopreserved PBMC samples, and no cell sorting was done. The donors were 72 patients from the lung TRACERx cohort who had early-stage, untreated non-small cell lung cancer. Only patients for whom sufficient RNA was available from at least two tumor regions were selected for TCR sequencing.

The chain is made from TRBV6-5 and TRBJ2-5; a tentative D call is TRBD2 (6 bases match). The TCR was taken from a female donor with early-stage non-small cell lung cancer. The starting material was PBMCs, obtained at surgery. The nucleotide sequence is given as TGTGCCAGCAGTTACCTGCGGTCGCGGGACCTCCAAGAGACCCAGTACTTC. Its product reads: CASSYLRSRDLQETQYF.